This T cell receptor beta chain comes out of a study of beta chain features in type 1 diabetes. Trimming took 5 bases from V and 1 from J, leaving 10 bases between them. CDR3 length: 14 residues. Germline V CDR1 and CDR2: SGHAT, FQNNGV. Expressed TCRB transcripts were sequenced after all isolated RNA was converted to cDNA. Data came from immunoSEQ multiplex PCR; TCRdb stores just in-frame clones and leaves some out. The repertoire holds under 300,000 clones, with roughly 30% as singletons. Sorted CD4+ subsets: naive, central memory, regulatory, stem cell-like memory (CD45RO/CCR7/CD25/CD127/CD95/CD27 panel). Study observations and caveats: The study notes PCR might favor shorter templates equally in patients and controls. Across patients, naive, central memory and Treg TCRB repertoires exhibited apparently greater similarity than was observed across healthy donors. Whether TCRB rearrangement is influenced by HLA type went unresolved here.

The count of this clone is one. The antigen remains unidentified. This chain joins TRBV11-2 and TRBJ2-3; unclear D gene. The sample was central memory CD4+ T cells from blood. The receptor's source is a man aged 30 to 39 in good health. This CDR3 is CASSPRFGTDTQYF. The CDR3 DNA follows: TGTGCCAGCAGCCCCAGGTTCGGCACAGATACGCAGTATTTT.